A selection of T cell receptor beta chains follows, all from one sample in a study of cytomegalovirus exposure and HLA in healthy donors. Assay used: immunoSEQ multiplex PCR; TCRdb lists only in-frame clones, some missing. The data show some 160,000 clones, 91% seen once. The sample taken for sequencing was PBMCs. The receptors stem from a man in his late teens or twenties in good health and CMV-seronegative. The CDR3 runs from the conserved cysteine through the conserved F or W. Fields, in order: V gene, D gene, J gene, clone size, CDR3 protein, CDR3 DNA. The D gene is left open where the match is weak. Rows may omit the clone size; those that give it use once, few, many or a size class.

v_call: TRBV6-1; d_call: TRBD1; j_call: TRBJ2-1; clone_size: NA; cdr3_aa: CASSESVQGYDNEQFF; cdr3_nt: TGTGCCAGCAGTGAAAGCGTACAGGGGTACGACAATGAGCAGTTCTTC
v_call: TRBV2; d_call: NA; j_call: TRBJ1-4; clone_size: NA; cdr3_aa: CASSEAGLSNEKLFF; cdr3_nt: TGTGCCAGCAGTGAAGCCGGACTCTCTAATGAAAAACTGTTTTTT
v_call: TRBV9; d_call: TRBD1; j_call: TRBJ1-1; clone_size: NA; cdr3_aa: CASSSEQGRSTEAFF; cdr3_nt: TGTGCCAGCAGCTCAGAACAGGGGCGATCGACTGAAGCTTTCTTT
v_call: TRBV7-2; d_call: NA; j_call: TRBJ1-1; clone_size: NA; cdr3_aa: CASSRGGANTEAFF; cdr3_nt: TGTGCCAGCAGCCGAGGAGGGGCGAACACTGAAGCTTTCTTT
v_call: TRBV9; d_call: NA; j_call: TRBJ1-5; clone_size: NA; cdr3_aa: CASSGWGGNQPQHF; cdr3_nt: TGTGCCAGCAGCGGGTGGGGAGGCAATCAGCCCCAGCATTTT
v_call: TRBV10-1; d_call: TRBD2; j_call: TRBJ2-1; clone_size: NA; cdr3_aa: CASSESGGNNEQFF; cdr3_nt: TGCGCCAGCAGTGAGAGCGGGGGGAACAATGAGCAGTTCTTC
v_call: TRBV5-1; d_call: TRBD2; j_call: TRBJ2-1; clone_size: NA; cdr3_aa: CASSGWTSGKTNEQFF; cdr3_nt: TGCGCCAGCAGCGGATGGACTAGCGGGAAAACAAATGAGCAGTTCTTC
v_call: TRBV27; d_call: NA; j_call: TRBJ1-4; clone_size: NA; cdr3_aa: CASSRWAGEKLFF; cdr3_nt: TGTGCCAGCAGTCGGTGGGCGGGTGAAAAACTGTTTTTT
v_call: TRBV25-1; d_call: NA; j_call: TRBJ2-2; clone_size: NA; cdr3_aa: CASSGPTGYTGELFF; cdr3_nt: TGTGCCAGCAGTGGACCTACAGGGTACACCGGGGAGCTGTTTTTT
v_call: TRBV10-2; d_call: NA; j_call: TRBJ1-1; clone_size: NA; cdr3_aa: CASSETSLSRKIGTEAFF; cdr3_nt: TGCGCCAGCAGTGAAACATCACTAAGCCGAAAAATCGGCACTGAAGCTTTCTTT
v_call: TRBV5-1; d_call: TRBD1; j_call: TRBJ1-2; clone_size: few; cdr3_aa: CASSLGQGATNYGYTF; cdr3_nt: TGCGCCAGCAGTTTGGGACAGGGGGCGACTAACTATGGCTACACCTTC
v_call: TRBV4-2; d_call: NA; j_call: TRBJ2-1; clone_size: NA; cdr3_aa: CASSVTQPYNEQFF; cdr3_nt: TGTGCCAGCAGCGTTACACAACCCTACAATGAGCAGTTCTTC
v_call: TRBV28; d_call: NA; j_call: TRBJ2-7; clone_size: NA; cdr3_aa: CASSLLRYEQYF; cdr3_nt: TGTGCCAGCAGTTTACTCAGATACGAGCAGTACTTC
v_call: TRBV7-3; d_call: TRBD2; j_call: TRBJ2-1; clone_size: once; cdr3_aa: CASSPPGLAGYNEQFF; cdr3_nt: TGTGCCAGCAGCCCTCCTGGACTAGCGGGGTACAATGAGCAGTTCTTC
v_call: TRBV18; d_call: NA; j_call: TRBJ1-1; clone_size: NA; cdr3_aa: CASSPSGLSNTEAFF; cdr3_nt: TGTGCCAGCTCACCAAGCGGATTATCGAACACTGAAGCTTTCTTT
v_call: TRBV19; d_call: NA; j_call: TRBJ2-7; clone_size: NA; cdr3_aa: CASSKGLESYEQYF; cdr3_nt: TGTGCCAGTAGTAAGGGACTCGAAAGCTACGAGCAGTACTTC
v_call: TRBV7-9; d_call: NA; j_call: TRBJ2-7; clone_size: NA; cdr3_aa: CASKAGGYEQYF; cdr3_nt: TGTGCCAGCAAGGCCGGGGGTTACGAGCAGTACTTC
v_call: TRBV9; d_call: NA; j_call: TRBJ2-5; clone_size: NA; cdr3_aa: CASSVGAHSQETQYF; cdr3_nt: TGTGCCAGCAGCGTAGGGGCCCATTCGCAAGAGACCCAGTACTTC
v_call: TRBV5-1; d_call: NA; j_call: TRBJ2-3; clone_size: NA; cdr3_aa: CASSLAGLAGDTQYF; cdr3_nt: TGCGCCAGCAGCTTGGCGGGGTTAGCTGGGGATACGCAGTATTTT
v_call: TRBV5-1; d_call: NA; j_call: TRBJ1-1; clone_size: NA; cdr3_aa: CASSSDRDTEAFF; cdr3_nt: TGCGCCAGCAGCTCGGACAGAGACACTGAAGCTTTCTTT
v_call: TRBV4-2; d_call: TRBD2; j_call: TRBJ2-4; clone_size: NA; cdr3_aa: CASSFGGAIGNIQYF; cdr3_nt: TGTGCCAGCAGCTTCGGGGGGGCCATAGGTAACATTCAGTACTTC
v_call: TRBV7-6; d_call: NA; j_call: TRBJ2-7; clone_size: once; cdr3_aa: CASSLGRESSYEQYF; cdr3_nt: TGTGCCAGCAGCTTAGGTAGGGAGAGCTCCTACGAGCAGTACTTC
v_call: TRBV5-1; d_call: TRBD2; j_call: TRBJ2-2; clone_size: NA; cdr3_aa: CASSSGTSSTGELFF; cdr3_nt: TGCGCCAGCAGCTCCGGGACTAGCTCCACCGGGGAGCTGTTTTTT
v_call: TRBV9; d_call: NA; j_call: TRBJ1-5; clone_size: NA; cdr3_aa: CASSVAGDQPQHF; cdr3_nt: TGTGCCAGCAGCGTAGCCGGTGATCAGCCCCAGCATTTT
v_call: TRBV29-1; d_call: NA; j_call: TRBJ1-2; clone_size: NA; cdr3_aa: CSVNGGQVDGYTF; cdr3_nt: TGCAGCGTGAACGGTGGGCAGGTTGATGGCTACACCTTC
v_call: TRBV20-1; d_call: NA; j_call: TRBJ1-6; clone_size: NA; cdr3_aa: CSAGHGSPLHF; cdr3_nt: TGCAGTGCTGGACACGGATCACCCCTCCACTTT
v_call: TRBV29-1; d_call: NA; j_call: TRBJ2-7; clone_size: NA; cdr3_aa: CSVEDRVYEQYF; cdr3_nt: TGCAGCGTTGAAGATCGGGTCTACGAGCAGTACTTC
v_call: TRBV27; d_call: TRBD2; j_call: TRBJ2-3; clone_size: NA; cdr3_aa: CASSRRGGGPDTQYF; cdr3_nt: TGTGCCAGCAGCAGACGTGGGGGGGGTCCAGATACGCAGTATTTT
v_call: TRBV2; d_call: TRBD1; j_call: TRBJ2-1; clone_size: NA; cdr3_aa: CASTPGTGTIQGQFF; cdr3_nt: TGTGCCAGCACCCCGGGGACAGGCACAATTCAGGGGCAGTTCTTC
v_call: TRBV19; d_call: TRBD2; j_call: TRBJ2-3; clone_size: NA; cdr3_aa: CASSPSRTSGVDTQYF; cdr3_nt: TGTGCCAGTAGTCCCTCAAGGACTAGCGGGGTTGATACGCAGTATTTT
v_call: TRBV27; d_call: TRBD1; j_call: TRBJ1-4; clone_size: NA; cdr3_aa: CASSSRDRVGEKLFF; cdr3_nt: TGTGCCAGCAGTTCCCGGGACAGGGTGGGGGAAAAACTGTTTTTT
v_call: TRBV19; d_call: NA; j_call: TRBJ2-6; clone_size: NA; cdr3_aa: CATRSSGANVLTF; cdr3_nt: TGTGCCACCCGGAGCTCTGGGGCCAACGTCCTGACTTTC
v_call: TRBV15; d_call: TRBD2; j_call: TRBJ2-1; clone_size: NA; cdr3_aa: CATSRDSLAGSNEQFF; cdr3_nt: TGTGCCACCAGCAGAGATTCACTAGCGGGGTCCAATGAGCAGTTCTTC
v_call: TRBV10-3; d_call: TRBD1; j_call: TRBJ2-5; clone_size: NA; cdr3_aa: CAISGRGHQETQYF; cdr3_nt: TGTGCCATCAGTGGCAGGGGGCATCAAGAGACCCAGTACTTC
v_call: TRBV15; d_call: NA; j_call: TRBJ1-5; clone_size: NA; cdr3_aa: CATGGLTPQHF; cdr3_nt: TGTGCCACCGGAGGTTTGACGCCCCAGCATTTT
v_call: TRBV5-1; d_call: TRBD2; j_call: TRBJ2-3; clone_size: NA; cdr3_aa: CASSFPDPLAASVTQYF; cdr3_nt: TGCGCCAGCAGCTTCCCGGACCCTCTAGCGGCGTCCGTCACGCAGTATTTT
v_call: TRBV18; d_call: NA; j_call: TRBJ1-5; clone_size: NA; cdr3_aa: CASSLIPPQGFSNQPQHF; cdr3_nt: TGTGCCAGCTCACTTATCCCCCCCCAGGGGTTTAGCAATCAGCCCCAGCATTTT
v_call: TRBV10-3; d_call: NA; j_call: TRBJ2-1; clone_size: NA; cdr3_aa: CAISELIAAYNEQFF; cdr3_nt: TGTGCCATCAGTGAGTTGATAGCGGCATACAATGAGCAGTTCTTC
v_call: TRBV5-1; d_call: TRBD2; j_call: TRBJ2-3; clone_size: NA; cdr3_aa: CASSSTSSGGASTDTQYF; cdr3_nt: TGCGCCAGCAGCTCCACCTCTAGCGGGGGGGCTAGCACAGATACGCAGTATTTT
v_call: TRBV7-8; d_call: TRBD2; j_call: TRBJ2-2; clone_size: NA; cdr3_aa: CASSLDHGRSANTGELFF; cdr3_nt: TGTGCCAGCAGCTTAGACCACGGGAGGAGCGCGAACACCGGGGAGCTGTTTTTT
v_call: TRBV2; d_call: NA; j_call: TRBJ2-4; clone_size: NA; cdr3_aa: CASCLGSNIQYF; cdr3_nt: TGTGCCAGTTGTTTGGGCTCAAACATTCAGTACTTC
v_call: TRBV5-1; d_call: TRBD1; j_call: TRBJ1-2; clone_size: NA; cdr3_aa: CASSFGTANYGYTF; cdr3_nt: TGCGCCAGCAGCTTCGGGACAGCTAACTATGGCTACACCTTC
v_call: TRBV29-1; d_call: NA; j_call: TRBJ2-3; clone_size: NA; cdr3_aa: CSVEDGLGGDTQYF; cdr3_nt: TGCAGCGTTGAAGATGGTCTAGGGGGAGATACGCAGTATTTT